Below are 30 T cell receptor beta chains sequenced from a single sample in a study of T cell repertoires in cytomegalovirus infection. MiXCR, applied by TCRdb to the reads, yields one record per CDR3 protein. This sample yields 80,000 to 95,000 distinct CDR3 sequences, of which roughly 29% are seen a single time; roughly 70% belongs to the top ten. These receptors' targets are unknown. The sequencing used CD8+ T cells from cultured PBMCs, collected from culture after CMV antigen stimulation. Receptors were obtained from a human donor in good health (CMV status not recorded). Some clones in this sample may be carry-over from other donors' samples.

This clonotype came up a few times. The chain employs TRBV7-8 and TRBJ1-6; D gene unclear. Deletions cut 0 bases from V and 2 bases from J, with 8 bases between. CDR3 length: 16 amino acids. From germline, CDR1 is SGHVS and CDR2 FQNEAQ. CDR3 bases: TGTGCCAGCAGCTTAGCGATCGACCCCTATAATTCACCCCTCCACTTT. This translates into CASSLAIDPYNSPLHF.

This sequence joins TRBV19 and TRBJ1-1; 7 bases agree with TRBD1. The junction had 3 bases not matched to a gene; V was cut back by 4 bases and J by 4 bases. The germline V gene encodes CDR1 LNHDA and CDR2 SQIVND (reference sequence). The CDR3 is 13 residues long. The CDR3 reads CASSTGGFTEAFF. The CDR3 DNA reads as TGTGCCAGTAGTACAGGGGGGTTCACTGAAGCTTTCTTT.

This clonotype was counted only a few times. In nucleotides, the CDR3 is TGTGCCACCAGCAGAGATACGGCCGCGGACTATGGCTACACCTTC. Translating gives CATSRDTAADYGYTF. This chain joins TRBV15 and TRBJ1-2; the D is unclear. V lost 0 bases and J lost 3, with 11 bases in between. Germline V CDR1 and CDR2: LNHNV, YYDKDF (reference sequence). This CDR3 region has 15 residues.

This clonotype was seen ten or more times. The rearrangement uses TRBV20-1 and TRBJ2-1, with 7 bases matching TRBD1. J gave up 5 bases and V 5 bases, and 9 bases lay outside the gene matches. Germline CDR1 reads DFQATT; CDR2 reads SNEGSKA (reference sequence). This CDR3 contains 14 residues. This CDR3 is CSAYRGHDDNEQFF. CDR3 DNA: TGCAGTGCTTACAGGGGCCACGACGACAATGAGCAGTTCTTC.

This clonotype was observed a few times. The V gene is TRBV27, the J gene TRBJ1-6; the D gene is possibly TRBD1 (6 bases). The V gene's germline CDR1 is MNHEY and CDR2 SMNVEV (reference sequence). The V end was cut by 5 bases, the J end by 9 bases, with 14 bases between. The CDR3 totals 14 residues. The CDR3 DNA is TGTGCCAGCAGTCCCCCAGGGGCGGTTTCACCCCTCCACTTT. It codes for CASSPPGAVSPLHF.

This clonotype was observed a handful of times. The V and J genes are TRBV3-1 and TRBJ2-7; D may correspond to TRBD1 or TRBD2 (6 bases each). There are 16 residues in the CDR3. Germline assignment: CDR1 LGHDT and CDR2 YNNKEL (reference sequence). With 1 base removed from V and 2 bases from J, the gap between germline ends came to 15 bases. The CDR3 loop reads CASSQGWGDTTYEQYF. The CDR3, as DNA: TGTGCCAGCAGCCAAGGCTGGGGGGACACAACCTACGAGCAGTACTTC.

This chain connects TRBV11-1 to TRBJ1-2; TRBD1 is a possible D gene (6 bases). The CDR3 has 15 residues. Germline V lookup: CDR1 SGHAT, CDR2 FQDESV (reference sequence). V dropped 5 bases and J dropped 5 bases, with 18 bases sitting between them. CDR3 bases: TGTGCCAGCAGCCCAGTTGAACCTGGACAGTATGGCTACACCTTC. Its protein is CASSPVEPGQYGYTF.

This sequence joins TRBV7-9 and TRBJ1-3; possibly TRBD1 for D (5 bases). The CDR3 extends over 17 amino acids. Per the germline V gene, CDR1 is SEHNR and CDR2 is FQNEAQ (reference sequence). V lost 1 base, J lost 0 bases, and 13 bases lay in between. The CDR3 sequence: CASSLGDPRNSGNTIYF. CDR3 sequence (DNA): TGTGCCAGCAGCTTAGGGGACCCAAGAAACTCTGGAAACACCATATATTTT.

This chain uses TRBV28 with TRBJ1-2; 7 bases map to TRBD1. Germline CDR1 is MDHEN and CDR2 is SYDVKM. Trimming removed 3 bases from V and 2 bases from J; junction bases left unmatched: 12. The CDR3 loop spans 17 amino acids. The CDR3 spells CASSFLGPGQQNYGYTF. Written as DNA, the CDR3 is TGTGCCAGCAGTTTCCTTGGGCCGGGACAGCAGAACTATGGCTACACCTTC.

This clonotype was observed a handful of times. The CDR3 sequence: CASSLGSPSWEQYF. For the CDR3, the DNA is TGTGCCAGCAGCTTAGGATCCCCCTCCTGGGAGCAGTACTTC. The chain has TRBV7-6 and TRBJ2-7; D gene unclear. The CDR3 totals 14 residues. Trimming cost V 1 base and J 7 bases, with 14 bases left between them. Germline V gene sequence: CDR1 SGHVS, CDR2 FNYEAQ.

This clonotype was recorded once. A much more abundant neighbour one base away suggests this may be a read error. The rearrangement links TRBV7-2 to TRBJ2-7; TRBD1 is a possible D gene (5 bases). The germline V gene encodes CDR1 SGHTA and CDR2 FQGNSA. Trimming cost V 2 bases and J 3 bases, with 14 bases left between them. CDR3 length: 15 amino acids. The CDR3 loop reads CASSLYIGVVYEQYF. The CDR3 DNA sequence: TGTGCCAGCAGCTTATATATAGGGGTTGTCTACGAGCAGTACTTC.

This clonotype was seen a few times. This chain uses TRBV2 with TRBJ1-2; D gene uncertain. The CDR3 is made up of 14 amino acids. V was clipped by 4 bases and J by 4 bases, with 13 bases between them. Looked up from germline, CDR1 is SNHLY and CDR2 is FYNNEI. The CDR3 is CASSVDPGGYGYTF. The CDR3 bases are TGTGCCAGCAGTGTAGACCCCGGCGGCTATGGCTACACCTTC. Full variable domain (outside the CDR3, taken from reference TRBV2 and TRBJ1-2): EPEVTQTPSHQVTQMGQEVILRCVPISNHLYFYWYRQILGQKVEFLVSFYNNEISEKSEIFDDQFSVERPDGSNFTLKIRSTKLEDSAMYFCASSVDPGGYGYTFGSGTRLTVV.

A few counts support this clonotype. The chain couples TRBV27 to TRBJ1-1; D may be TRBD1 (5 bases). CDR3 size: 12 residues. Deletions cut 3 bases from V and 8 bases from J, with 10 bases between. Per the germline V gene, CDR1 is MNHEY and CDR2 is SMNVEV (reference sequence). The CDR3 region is CASSLVGAEAFF. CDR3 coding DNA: TGTGCCAGCAGTTTGGTAGGGGCGGAAGCTTTCTTT.

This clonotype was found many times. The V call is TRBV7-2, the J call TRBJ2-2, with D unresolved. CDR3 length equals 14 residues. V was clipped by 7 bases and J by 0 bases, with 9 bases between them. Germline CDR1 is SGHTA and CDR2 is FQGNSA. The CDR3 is CASTSDANTGELFF. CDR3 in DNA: TGTGCCAGCACCTCGGATGCGAACACCGGGGAGCTGTTTTTT. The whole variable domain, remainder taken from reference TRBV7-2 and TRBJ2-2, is GAGVSQSPSNKVTEKGKDVELRCDPISGHTALYWYRQSLGQGLEFLIYFQGNSAPDKSGLPSDRFSAERTGGSVSTLTIQRTQQEDSAVYLCASTSDANTGELFFGEGSRLTVL.

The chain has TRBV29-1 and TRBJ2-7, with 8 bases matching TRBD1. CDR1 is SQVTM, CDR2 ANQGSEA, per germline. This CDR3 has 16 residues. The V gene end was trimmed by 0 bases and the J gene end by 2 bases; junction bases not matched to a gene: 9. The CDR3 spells CSVEEADRGATYEQYF. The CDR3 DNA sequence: TGCAGCGTTGAAGAGGCCGACAGGGGAGCCACCTACGAGCAGTACTTC.

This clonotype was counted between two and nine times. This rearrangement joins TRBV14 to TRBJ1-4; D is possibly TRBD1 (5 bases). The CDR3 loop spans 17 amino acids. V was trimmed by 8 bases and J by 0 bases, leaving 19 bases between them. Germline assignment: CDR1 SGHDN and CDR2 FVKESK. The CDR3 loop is CASSVAGGFSTNEKLFF. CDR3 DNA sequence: TGTGCCAGCTCCGTCGCCGGGGGGTTTTCAACTAATGAAAAACTGTTTTTT. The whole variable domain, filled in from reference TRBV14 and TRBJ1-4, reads EAGVTQFPSHSVIEKGQTVTLRCDPISGHDNLYWYRRVMGKEIKFLLHFVKESKQDESGMPNNRFLAERTGGTYSTLKVQPAELEDSGVYFCASSVAGGFSTNEKLFFGSGTQLSVL.

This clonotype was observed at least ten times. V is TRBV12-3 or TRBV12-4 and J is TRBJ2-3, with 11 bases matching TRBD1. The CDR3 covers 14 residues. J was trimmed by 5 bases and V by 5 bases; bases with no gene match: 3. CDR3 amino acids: CASSPGTGGDTQYF. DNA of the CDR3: TGTGCCAGCAGTCCTGGGACAGGGGGAGATACGCAGTATTTT.

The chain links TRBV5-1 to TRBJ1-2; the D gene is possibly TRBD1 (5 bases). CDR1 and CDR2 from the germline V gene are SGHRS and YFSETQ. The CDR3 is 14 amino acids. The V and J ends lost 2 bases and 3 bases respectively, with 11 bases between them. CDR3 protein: CASSFDTGHYGYTF. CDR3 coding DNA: TGCGCCAGCAGCTTCGATACGGGGCACTATGGCTACACCTTC.

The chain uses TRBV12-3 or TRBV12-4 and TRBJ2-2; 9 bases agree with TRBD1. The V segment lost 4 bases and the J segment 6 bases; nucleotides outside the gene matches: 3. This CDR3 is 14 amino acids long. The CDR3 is CASSWTGEPGELFF. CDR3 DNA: TGTGCCAGCAGTTGGACAGGGGAGCCCGGGGAGCTGTTTTTT.

CDR3 sequence: CASSLLARNNSPLHF. The CDR3, as DNA: TGTGCCAGCAGTTTACTCGCCAGGAATAATTCACCCCTCCACTTT. V usage is TRBV12-3 or TRBV12-4 and J usage is TRBJ1-6; D remains unclear. V was pared by 2 bases and J by 5 bases, with 10 bases between. CDR3 length equals 15 residues.

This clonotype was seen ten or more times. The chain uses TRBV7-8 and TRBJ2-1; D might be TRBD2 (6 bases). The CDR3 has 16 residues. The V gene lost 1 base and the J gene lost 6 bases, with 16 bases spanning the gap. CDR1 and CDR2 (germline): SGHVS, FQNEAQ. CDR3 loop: CASSLVTGVGGNEQFF. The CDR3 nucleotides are TGTGCCAGCAGCTTAGTAACGGGGGTAGGAGGCAATGAGCAGTTCTTC.

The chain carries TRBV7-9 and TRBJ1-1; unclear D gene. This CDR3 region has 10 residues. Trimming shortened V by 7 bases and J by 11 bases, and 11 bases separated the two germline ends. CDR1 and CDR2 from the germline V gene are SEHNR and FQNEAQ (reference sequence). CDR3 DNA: TGTGCCAGCACCCCGGTTATGGCTTTCTTT. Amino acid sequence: CASTPVMAFF.

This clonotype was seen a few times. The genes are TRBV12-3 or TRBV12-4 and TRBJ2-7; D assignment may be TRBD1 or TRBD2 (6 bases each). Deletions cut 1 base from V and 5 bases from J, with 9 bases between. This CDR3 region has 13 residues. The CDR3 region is CASSLGGANEQYF. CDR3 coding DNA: TGTGCCAGCAGTTTAGGGGGGGCCAACGAGCAGTACTTC.

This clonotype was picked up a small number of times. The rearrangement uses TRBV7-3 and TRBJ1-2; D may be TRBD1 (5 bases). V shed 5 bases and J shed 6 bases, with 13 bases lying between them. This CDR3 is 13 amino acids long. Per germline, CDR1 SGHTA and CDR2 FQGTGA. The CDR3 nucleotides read TGTGCCAGCAGCCTACCATCGGGGGATGGCTACACCTTC. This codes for CASSLPSGDGYTF.

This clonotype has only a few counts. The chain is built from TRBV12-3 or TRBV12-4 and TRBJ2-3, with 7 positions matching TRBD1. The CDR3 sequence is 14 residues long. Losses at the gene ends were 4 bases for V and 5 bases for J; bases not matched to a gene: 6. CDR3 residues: CASSSTGQVDTQYF. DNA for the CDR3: TGTGCCAGCAGTTCGACAGGGCAGGTAGATACGCAGTATTTT.

As DNA, the CDR3 is TGTGCCAGCAGCTTGGGGAACGGGTGGTACAATGAGCAGTTCTTC. Its protein is CASSLGNGWYNEQFF. J is TRBJ2-1 and V is TRBV5-5; D is uncertain. CDR3 length: 15 amino acids. Germline values: CDR1 SGHKS, CDR2 YYEKEE (reference sequence). The ends were cut back, 0 bases at V and 4 bases at J, with 11 bases in the middle. The whole variable domain, filled in from reference TRBV5-5 and TRBJ2-1, reads DAGVTQSPTHLIKTRGQQVTLRCSPISGHKSVSWYQQVLGQGPQFIFQYYEKEERGRGNFPDRFSARQFPNYSSELNVNALLLGDSALYLCASSLGNGWYNEQFFGPGTRLTVL.

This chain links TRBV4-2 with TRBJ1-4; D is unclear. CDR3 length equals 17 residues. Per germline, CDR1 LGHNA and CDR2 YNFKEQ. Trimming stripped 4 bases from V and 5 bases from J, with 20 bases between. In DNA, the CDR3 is TGTGCCAGCAGCCCTTTGGTCCCCGAGACGGAGAATGAAAAACTGTTTTTT. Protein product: CASSPLVPETENEKLFF.

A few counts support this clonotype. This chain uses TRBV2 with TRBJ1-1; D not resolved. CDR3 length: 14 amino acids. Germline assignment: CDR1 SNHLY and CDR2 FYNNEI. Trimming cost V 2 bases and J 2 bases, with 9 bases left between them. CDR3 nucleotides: TGTGCCAGCAGTGAAAGGGAGTTTAACACTGAAGCTTTCTTT. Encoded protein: CASSEREFNTEAFF.

In DNA, the CDR3 is TGCAGTGCTAGAGGAGGGGGGTGGATGAACACTGAAGCTTTCTTT. Translating gives CSARGGGWMNTEAFF. This chain joins TRBV20-1 and TRBJ1-1, with D possibly matching TRBD1 (6 bases). The CDR3 sequence is 15 residues long. V was cut by 1 base and J by 0 bases, with 12 bases left in between. Per the germline V gene, CDR1 is DFQATT and CDR2 is SNEGSKA (reference sequence).

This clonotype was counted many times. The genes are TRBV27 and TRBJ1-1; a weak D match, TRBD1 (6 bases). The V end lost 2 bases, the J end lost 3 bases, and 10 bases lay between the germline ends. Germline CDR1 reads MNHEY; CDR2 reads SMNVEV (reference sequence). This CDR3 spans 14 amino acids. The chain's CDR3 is CASSLDRGHTEAFF. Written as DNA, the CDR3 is TGTGCCAGCAGTTTAGATCGGGGGCACACTGAAGCTTTCTTT.